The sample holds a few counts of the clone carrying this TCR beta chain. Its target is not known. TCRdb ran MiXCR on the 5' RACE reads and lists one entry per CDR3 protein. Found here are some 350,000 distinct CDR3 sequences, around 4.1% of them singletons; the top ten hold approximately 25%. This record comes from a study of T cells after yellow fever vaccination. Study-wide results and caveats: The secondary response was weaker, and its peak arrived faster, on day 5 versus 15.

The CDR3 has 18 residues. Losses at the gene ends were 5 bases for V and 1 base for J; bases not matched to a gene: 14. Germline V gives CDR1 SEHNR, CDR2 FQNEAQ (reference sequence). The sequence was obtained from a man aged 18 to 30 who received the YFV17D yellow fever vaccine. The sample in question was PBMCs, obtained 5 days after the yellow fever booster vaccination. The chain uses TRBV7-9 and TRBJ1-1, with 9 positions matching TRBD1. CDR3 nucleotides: TGTGCCAGCAGCGGGCGAAAGGAATGGGGACAGGGGAACACTGAAGCTTTCTTT. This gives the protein CASSGRKEWGQGNTEAFF.